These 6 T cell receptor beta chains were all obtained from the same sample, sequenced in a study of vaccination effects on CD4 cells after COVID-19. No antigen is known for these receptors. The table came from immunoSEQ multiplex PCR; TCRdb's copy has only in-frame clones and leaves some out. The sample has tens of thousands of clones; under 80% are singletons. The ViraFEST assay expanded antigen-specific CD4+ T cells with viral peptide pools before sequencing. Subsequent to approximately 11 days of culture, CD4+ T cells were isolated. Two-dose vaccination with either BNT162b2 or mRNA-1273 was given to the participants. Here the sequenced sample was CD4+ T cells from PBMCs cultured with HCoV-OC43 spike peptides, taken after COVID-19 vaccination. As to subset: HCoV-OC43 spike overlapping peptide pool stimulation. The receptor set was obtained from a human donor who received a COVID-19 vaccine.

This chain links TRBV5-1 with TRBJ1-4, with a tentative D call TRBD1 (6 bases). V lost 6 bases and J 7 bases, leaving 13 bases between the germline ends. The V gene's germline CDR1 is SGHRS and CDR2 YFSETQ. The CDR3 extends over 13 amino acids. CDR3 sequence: CASNQGSGEKLFF. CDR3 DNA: TGCGCCAGCAACCAGGGGTCGGGTGAAAAACTGTTTTTT.

The CDR3 region has the DNA TGTGCCAGCAGCCAAGGAGAGGGAGATACGCAGTATTTT. Protein sequence: CASSQGEGDTQYF. The chain recombines TRBV9 with TRBJ2-3, with TRBD2 as a possible D gene (5 bases). Trimming pared 4 bases from V and 5 bases from J, leaving 11 bases between. Per the germline V gene, CDR1 is SGDLS and CDR2 is YYNGEE. CDR3 length: 13 residues.

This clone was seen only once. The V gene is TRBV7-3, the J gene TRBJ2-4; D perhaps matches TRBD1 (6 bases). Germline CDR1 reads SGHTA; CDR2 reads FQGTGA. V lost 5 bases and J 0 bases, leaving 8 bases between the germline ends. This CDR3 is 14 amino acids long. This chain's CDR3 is CASSLGGAKNIQYF. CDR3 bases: TGTGCCAGCAGCCTAGGGGGAGCCAAAAACATTCAGTACTTC.

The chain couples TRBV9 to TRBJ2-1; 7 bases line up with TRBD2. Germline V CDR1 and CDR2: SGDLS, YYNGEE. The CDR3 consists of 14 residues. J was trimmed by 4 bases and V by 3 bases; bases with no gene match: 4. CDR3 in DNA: TGTGCCAGCAGCGCTTCTAGCGGATACAATGAGCAGTTCTTC. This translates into CASSASSGYNEQFF.

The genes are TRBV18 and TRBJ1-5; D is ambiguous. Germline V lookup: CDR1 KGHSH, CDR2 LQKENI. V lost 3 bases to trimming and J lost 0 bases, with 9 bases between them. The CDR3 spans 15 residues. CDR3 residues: CASSPAGNSNQPQHF. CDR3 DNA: TGTGCCAGCTCACCCGCGGGGAATAGCAATCAGCCCCAGCATTTT.

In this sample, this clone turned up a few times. The CDR3 reads CASRRQGRSYEQYV. In DNA form, the CDR3 reads TGTGCCAGCAGGAGACAGGGGAGATCCTACGAGCAGTACGTC. The chain combines TRBV6-5 with TRBJ2-7; 8 nucleotides align to TRBD1. CDR3 length: 14 residues. Germline assignment: CDR1 MNHEY and CDR2 SVGAGI. V trimming: 6 bases; J trimming: 1 base; junction bases outside the gene matches: 5.